This T cell receptor beta chain was retrieved from a study of cytomegalovirus exposure and HLA in healthy donors. In the case of this clone: Its specificity is not known.

The study ran its PCR with 60 Vbeta and 13 Jbeta primers. The data were produced by immunoSEQ multiplex PCR, yet TCRdb's version contains in-frame clones alone and is incomplete. The sample has approximately 190,000 clones, roughly 86% seen once. Deletions cut 5 bases from V and 1 base from J, with 14 bases between. The V gene's germline CDR1 is SEHNR and CDR2 FQNEAQ (reference sequence). This CDR3 contains 15 residues. Study-level results: Cytomegalovirus association was listed for about 150 TCR beta chains. Judged likely to be a sequencing artifact was a cluster of highly shared sequence variants.

The sample comprised PBMCs. The chain is built from TRBV7-9 and TRBJ1-1; D is perhaps TRBD1 (5 bases). The sequence came from a man aged 40-49 years in good health and CMV-seropositive. CDR3 sequence (DNA): TGTGCCAGCAGCCAGACCCCCCAGGGGAACACTGAAGCTTTCTTT. It codes for CASSQTPQGNTEAFF.